Listed here are 14 T cell receptor beta chains from one sample, sequenced in a study of T-cell memory formation after mild COVID-19. MiXCR was run by TCRdb on the 5' RACE reads, yielding one entry per CDR3 protein. Among 410,000 or so distinct CDR3 sequences listed, 20% to 25% were seen once. The specimen was PBMCs or a T cell subset sorted from them (not recorded which). The receptors were gathered from an adult woman who had mild COVID-19 (a few samples of this study predate the infection). Cell type and time point are not known.

The chain employs TRBV7-9 and TRBJ1-5, with D possibly matching TRBD1 (5 bases). Germline V lookup: CDR1 SEHNR, CDR2 FQNEAQ (reference sequence). The ends were cut back, 4 bases at V and 5 bases at J, with 18 bases in the middle. This CDR3 region has 16 residues. The CDR3 DNA follows: TGTGCCAGCAGCTACCAAGGTAGGGGCGTGGATCAGCCCCAGCATTTT. Residues: CASSYQGRGVDQPQHF.

The genes are TRBV20-1 and TRBJ2-7; D is undetermined. The V and J ends lost 6 bases and 2 bases respectively, with 11 bases between them. The CDR3 is made up of 12 amino acids. Germline lookup yields CDR1 DFQATT and CDR2 SNEGSKA (reference sequence). The CDR3 spells CSAPKDTYEQYF. DNA of the CDR3: TGCAGTGCGCCGAAAGACACCTACGAGCAGTACTTC.

The gene calls are TRBV6-5 and TRBJ1-2; perhaps TRBD1 as D (5 bases). Germline V CDR1 and CDR2: MNHEY, SVGAGI. V lost 6 bases to trimming and J lost 9 bases, with 11 bases between them. CDR3 size: 11 residues. For the CDR3, the DNA is TGTGCCAGCAGGTCCCCAGGGAGCTACACCTTC. It translates to CASRSPGSYTF.

This clonotype was counted a few times. The V gene is TRBV20-1, the J gene TRBJ1-1; TRBD1 might be the D (6 bases). Trimming removed 6 bases at V and 5 bases at J, with 13 bases between. The germline CDR1 and CDR2 sequences are DFQATT and SNEGSKA (reference sequence). The CDR3 runs to 12 residues. In DNA form, the CDR3 reads TGCAGTGCGCCAGGGAGGGGGACTGAAGCTTTCTTT. Its protein product is CSAPGRGTEAFF.

The chain joins TRBV7-2 to TRBJ1-2; D call uncertain. Looked up from germline, CDR1 is SGHTA and CDR2 is FQGNSA. The CDR3 extends over 16 amino acids. V gave up 5 bases and J gave up 8 bases, with 24 bases separating them. CDR3 sequence: CASSETLATRFDGYTF. DNA for the CDR3: TGTGCCAGCAGCGAGACTCTAGCCACCCGCTTCGACGGCTACACCTTC.

V usage is TRBV12-3 or TRBV12-4 and J usage is TRBJ2-1, with 15 positions matching TRBD2. The CDR3 sequence is 17 residues long. V was clipped by 5 bases and J by 9 bases; unmatched bases: 11. In DNA, the CDR3 is TGTGCCAGCAGTGCCCTCCGGACTAGCGGGGGGGCGGCTGAGCAGTTCTTC. Translating gives CASSALRTSGGAAEQFF.

This clonotype was counted at least ten times. The gene calls are TRBV2 and TRBJ2-5; D not certain. Germline V gene lookup returns CDR1 SNHLY and CDR2 FYNNEI. The CDR3 length is 12 residues. V dropped 8 bases and J dropped 2 bases, with 9 bases sitting between them. CDR3 loop: CASGSYQETQYF. The CDR3 bases are TGTGCCAGCGGGTCATATCAAGAGACCCAGTACTTC.

This clonotype appeared a few times. The chain links TRBV6-1 to TRBJ1-1; D call uncertain. Trimming cost V 5 bases and J 1 base, with 11 bases left between them. CDR3 length equals 14 residues. CDR1 and CDR2 (germline): MNHNS, SASEGT. DNA for the CDR3: TGTGCCAGCAGTAAAGAACAAGCGAACACTGAAGCTTTCTTT. Encoded protein: CASSKEQANTEAFF.

This clonotype has only a few counts. V and J are TRBV30 and TRBJ2-7; 8 nucleotides match TRBD1. Germline V gives CDR1 GTSNPN, CDR2 SVGIG (reference sequence). There are 15 residues in the CDR3. The V and J ends lost 4 bases and 3 bases, in that order; junction bases with no gene match: 11. The CDR3 sequence is CAWTTTGTGGYEQYF. The CDR3 DNA follows: TGTGCCTGGACCACAACCGGGACAGGAGGCTACGAGCAGTACTTC.

This clonotype was seen only a few times. The genes are TRBV20-1 and TRBJ2-3; 8 bases line up with TRBD2. CDR1 is DFQATT, CDR2 SNEGSKA, per germline (reference sequence). The J segment lost 5 bases and the V segment lost 0 bases, leaving 7 bases of the junction unmatched. The CDR3 runs to 15 residues. CDR3 sequence (DNA): TGCAGTGCTAGAGATTTTAGCGGGATAATAGATACGCAGTATTTT. It codes for CSARDFSGIIDTQYF.

This clonotype showed up just a few times. The chain carries TRBV10-3 and TRBJ2-1; D is ambiguous. Trimming removed 5 bases at V and 9 bases at J, with 11 bases between. This CDR3 is built from 12 residues. The germline V gene has CDR1 ENHRY and CDR2 SYGVKD. The CDR3 spells CAISSGQFEQFF. The CDR3 DNA is TGTGCCATCAGTTCTGGCCAATTTGAGCAGTTCTTC.

This clonotype has a count of ten or more. The chain links TRBV5-1 to TRBJ2-5; D unclear. CDR3 length: 13 residues. Germline CDR1 and CDR2: SGHRS and YFSETQ. The germline V and J ends were trimmed by 1 base and 5 bases, with 9 bases remaining between them. Here the CDR3 DNA reads TGCGCCAGCAGCTTGTCCACTGGGGAGACCCAGTACTTC. The encoded protein is CASSLSTGETQYF.

CDR3 amino acids: CASSRRDREDMKGYTF. The CDR3, as DNA: TGTGCCAGCAGTCGCCGGGACAGGGAGGATATGAAGGGCTACACCTTC. This chain joins TRBV2 and TRBJ1-2; TRBD1 matches 9 bases. The CDR3 is 16 residues long. V lost 5 bases, J lost 8 bases, and 15 bases stayed unmatched. Germline values: CDR1 SNHLY, CDR2 FYNNEI.

The genes are TRBV7-8 and TRBJ2-5; no clear D gene. CDR1 is SGHVS, CDR2 FQNEAQ, per germline. The CDR3 consists of 12 residues. The V end was cut by 3 bases, the J end by 5 bases, with 7 bases between. The CDR3 is CASSFDEETQYF. The CDR3 nucleotides read TGTGCCAGCAGCTTTGATGAGGAGACCCAGTACTTC.